Listed below are T cell receptor beta chains from one sample, sequenced in a study of vaccination effects on CD4 cells after COVID-19. Their antigens are not known. Assay used: immunoSEQ multiplex PCR; TCRdb lists only in-frame clones, some missing. The sample records 45,000 to 50,000 clones, more than 75% being singletons. The starting material was CD4+ T cells from PBMCs cultured without peptide, obtained before COVID-19 vaccination. These receptors all come from a human donor who had a prior SARS-CoV-2 infection. CDR3s include the opening cysteine and the closing phenylalanine or tryptophan. A D gene is named only where the DNA matches it firmly. Only part of the rows carry a size: once, few, many, or a class if the clone is expanded.

size	V	D	J	CDR3	DNA
.	TRBV7-9	TRBD2	TRBJ2-5	CASSALGLGEGYQETQYF	TGTGCCAGCAGCGCCCTCGGGTTGGGGGAGGGATACCAAGAGACCCAGTACTTC
.	TRBV7-9	.	TRBJ1-1	CASSLFGDTEAFF	TGTGCCAGCAGCTTATTCGGGGACACTGAAGCTTTCTTT
few	TRBV5-1	.	TRBJ1-3	CASSLDGNSGNTIYF	TGCGCCAGCAGCTTGGACGGAAACTCTGGAAACACCATATATTTT
.	TRBV7-9	.	TRBJ1-6	CASSRREGSYNSPLHF	TGTGCCAGCAGCCGCCGCGAGGGCTCCTATAATTCACCCCTCCACTTT
once	TRBV15	.	TRBJ2-1	CATSLRLEANEQFF	TGTGCCACCAGCTTGCGACTAGAGGCCAATGAGCAGTTCTTC
.	TRBV5-8	.	TRBJ2-6	CASSLPGPISGANVLTF	TGTGCCAGCAGCTTGCCGGGACCGATATCTGGGGCCAACGTCCTGACTTTC
.	TRBV6-5	TRBD1	TRBJ1-2	CASSSRQGVVGYTF	TGTGCCAGCAGTTCCCGACAGGGGGTGGTTGGCTACACCTTC
few	TRBV9	TRBD1	TRBJ1-3	CASSPGQGMAAGNTIYF	TGTGCCAGCAGCCCGGGACAGGGAATGGCTGCTGGAAACACCATATATTTT
few	TRBV5-4	TRBD2	TRBJ2-3	CASSWDYSSTDTQYF	TGTGCCAGCAGCTGGGACTACTCTAGCACAGATACGCAGTATTTT
few	TRBV29-1	.	TRBJ2-3	CSVEARGTDTQYF	TGCAGCGTTGAAGCACGGGGCACAGATACGCAGTATTTT
.	TRBV7-9	.	TRBJ1-1	CASSLYAQGEAFF	TGTGCCAGCAGCTTATACGCCCAGGGCGAAGCTTTCTTT
once	TRBV5-4	.	TRBJ2-3	CASSFADTQYF	TGTGCCAGCAGCTTCGCAGATACGCAGTATTTT
.	TRBV6-1	TRBD1	TRBJ1-2	CASSVPRQGLLNYGYTF	TGTGCCAGCAGTGTACCTCGACAGGGCCTTCTTAACTATGGCTACACCTTC
.	TRBV5-5	.	TRBJ1-6	CASSLSGVENSPLHF	TGTGCCAGCAGCTTGTCTGGGGTGGAGAATTCACCCCTCCACTTT
once	TRBV5-3	.	TRBJ1-1	CATGDWDTEAFF	TGTGCCACGGGCGACTGGGACACTGAAGCTTTCTTT
once	TRBV5-4	TRBD2	TRBJ2-7	CASSPAGTNYEQYF	TGTGCCAGCAGCCCCGCCGGGACTAACTACGAGCAGTACTTC
.	TRBV15	TRBD2	TRBJ2-1	CATSRDLLADSYNEQFF	TGTGCCACCAGCAGAGATCTACTAGCGGACTCCTACAATGAGCAGTTCTTC
few	TRBV7-9	.	TRBJ1-2	CASSLGPLLGYTF	TGTGCCAGCAGCTTAGGGCCCCTCCTCGGCTACACCTTC
.	TRBV2	.	TRBJ2-2	CASSYDRDSNTGELFF	TGTGCCAGCAGCTACGACAGGGACTCGAACACCGGGGAGCTGTTTTTT
.	TRBV7-2	.	TRBJ2-3	CASSLAWGADTQYF	TGTGCCAGCAGCTTAGCGTGGGGGGCAGATACGCAGTATTTT
.	TRBV18	.	TRBJ1-1	CASSYGGGAMNTEAFF	TGTGCCAGCTCCTACGGCGGGGGGGCAATGAACACTGAAGCTTTCTTT
.	TRBV2	.	TRBJ2-1	CASRMGPYGVEQFF	TGTGCCAGCAGAATGGGACCTTATGGAGTAGAGCAGTTCTTC
once	TRBV19	TRBD2	TRBJ2-5	CASKTSGQETQYF	TGTGCCAGCAAGACTAGCGGCCAAGAGACCCAGTACTTC
.	TRBV11-2	.	TRBJ2-3	CASSASSPFTDTQYF	TGTGCCAGCAGCGCCTCTTCCCCATTCACAGATACGCAGTATTTT
.	TRBV20-1	TRBD1	TRBJ1-1	CSAWTGSSAFF	TGCAGTGCATGGACAGGGAGCTCGGCTTTCTTT
.	TRBV13	TRBD2	TRBJ2-7	CASSLGTSGAYEQYF	TGTGCCAGCAGCTTGGGGACTAGCGGGGCCTACGAGCAGTACTTC
once	TRBV5-1	.	TRBJ2-4	CASSVGTPENIQYF	TGCGCCAGCAGCGTCGGGACCCCAGAAAACATTCAGTACTTC
.	TRBV7-2	.	TRBJ2-6	CASSLGGANVLTF	TGTGCCAGCAGCTTAGGTGGGGCCAACGTCCTGACTTTC
.	TRBV2	TRBD1	TRBJ1-1	CASTVQGRVTEAFF	TGTGCCAGCACCGTACAGGGGAGGGTCACTGAAGCTTTCTTT
few	TRBV18	.	TRBJ1-2	CASSPDSNYGYTF	TGTGCCAGCTCACCCGACAGTAACTATGGCTACACCTTC
.	TRBV7-2	.	TRBJ2-7	CASSLTASSYEQYF	TGTGCCAGCAGCTTAACGGCCAGCTCCTACGAGCAGTACTTC
few	TRBV6-2/TRBV6-3	.	TRBJ1-2	CASSYSNGGGYGYTF	TGTGCCAGCAGTTACTCGAACGGGGGCGGCTATGGCTACACCTTC
.	TRBV4-1	TRBD2	TRBJ2-7	CASSPRLTSGEQYF	TGCGCCAGCAGCCCCCGGTTGACTAGCGGAGAGCAGTACTTC
.	TRBV6-6	TRBD2	TRBJ2-1	CASSYSGLAGRDEQFF	TGTGCCAGCAGTTACTCCGGACTAGCGGGGAGAGATGAGCAGTTCTTC
few	TRBV7-2	TRBD2	TRBJ2-7	CASSFSGAGGSYEQYF	TGTGCCAGCAGCTTCTCCGGAGCGGGAGGCTCCTACGAGCAGTACTTC
.	TRBV28	TRBD2	TRBJ2-1	CASMREGRPNEQFF	TGTGCCAGTATGCGGGAGGGCCGTCCCAATGAGCAGTTCTTC
.	TRBV30	.	TRBJ1-3	CAWSIQRRNYGNTIYF	TGTGCCTGGAGTATCCAAAGGAGGAACTATGGAAACACCATATATTTT
.	TRBV18	.	TRBJ1-3	CASSPRGGSSGNTIYF	TGTGCCAGCTCACCACGGGGCGGCAGTTCTGGAAACACCATATATTTT
.	TRBV28	.	TRBJ1-1	CASSLIGASSTEAFF	TGTGCCAGCAGTTTAATAGGGGCGTCGTCCACTGAAGCTTTCTTT
.	TRBV6-5	TRBD2	TRBJ2-5	CASSRLAAMGETQYF	TGTGCCAGCAGTAGACTAGCGGCAATGGGGGAGACCCAGTACTTC